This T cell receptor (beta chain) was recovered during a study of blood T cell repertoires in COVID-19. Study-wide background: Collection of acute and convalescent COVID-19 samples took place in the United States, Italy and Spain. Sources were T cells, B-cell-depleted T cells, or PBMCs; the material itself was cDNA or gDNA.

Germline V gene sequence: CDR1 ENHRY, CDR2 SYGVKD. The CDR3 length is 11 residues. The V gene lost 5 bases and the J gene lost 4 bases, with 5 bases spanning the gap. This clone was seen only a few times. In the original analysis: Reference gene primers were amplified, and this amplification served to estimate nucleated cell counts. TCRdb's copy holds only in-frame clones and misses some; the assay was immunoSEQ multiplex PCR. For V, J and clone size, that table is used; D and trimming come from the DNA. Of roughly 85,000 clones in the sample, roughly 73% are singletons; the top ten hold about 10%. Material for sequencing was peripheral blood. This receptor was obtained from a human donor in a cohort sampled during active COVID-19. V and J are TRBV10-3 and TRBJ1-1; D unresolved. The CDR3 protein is CAISIGTEAFF. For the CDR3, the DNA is TGTGCCATCAGTATCGGCACTGAAGCTTTCTTT.